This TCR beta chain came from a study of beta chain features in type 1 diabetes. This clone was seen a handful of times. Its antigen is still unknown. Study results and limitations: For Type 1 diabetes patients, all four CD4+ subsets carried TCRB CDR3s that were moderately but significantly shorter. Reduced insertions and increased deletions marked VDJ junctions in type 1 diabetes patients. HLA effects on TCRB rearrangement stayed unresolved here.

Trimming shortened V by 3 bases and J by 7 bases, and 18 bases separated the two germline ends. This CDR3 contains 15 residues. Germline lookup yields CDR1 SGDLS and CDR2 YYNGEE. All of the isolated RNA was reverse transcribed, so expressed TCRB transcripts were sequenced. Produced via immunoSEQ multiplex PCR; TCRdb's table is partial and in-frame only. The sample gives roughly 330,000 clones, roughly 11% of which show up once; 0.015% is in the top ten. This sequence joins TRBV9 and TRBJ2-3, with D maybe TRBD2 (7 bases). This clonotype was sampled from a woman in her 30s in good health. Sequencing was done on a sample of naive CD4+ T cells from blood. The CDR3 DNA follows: TGTGCCAGCAGCGCGACTAGCTCCACAGGGAATACGCAGTATTTT. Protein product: CASSATSSTGNTQYF.